Below are 5 T cell receptor beta chains sequenced from a single sample in a study of blood T cells in healthy people across ages. PCR was performed a second time for about 6 to 11 cycles using a sample-barcoded 5' primer and a J-beta primer mix. One entry per CDR3 protein results from TCRdb running MiXCR on the 5' RACE reads. The table has around 500,000 distinct CDR3 sequences, roughly 43% seen once. The sequenced sample consisted of blood. Receptors were obtained from a man older than 75 in good health.

Many counts were recorded for this clonotype. The chain couples TRBV6-5 to TRBJ2-7; D is tentatively TRBD1 or TRBD2 (5 bases each). V gave up 4 bases and J gave up 7 bases, with 26 bases separating them. The CDR3 spans 17 residues. Germline CDR1 MNHEY, CDR2 SVGAGI. The CDR3 reads CASSSSLGVGKGREQYF. The CDR3 nucleotides are TGTGCCAGCAGTTCCTCCCTAGGCGTCGGGAAGGGGAGAGAGCAGTACTTC.

This clonotype was counted only a few times. This chain joins TRBV28 and TRBJ1-2, with 7 bases that match TRBD1. Trimming cost V 3 bases and J 6 bases; bases outside gene matches: 10. CDR1 MDHEN and CDR2 SYDVKM come from the germline V gene. CDR3 length equals 15 residues. CDR3 sequence: CASSFAGTEVDGYTF. The CDR3 nucleotides are TGTGCCAGCAGTTTCGCCGGGACAGAGGTGGATGGCTACACCTTC.

The chain links TRBV5-6 to TRBJ2-1; the match to TRBD2 covers 11 bases. Looked up from germline, CDR1 is SGHDT and CDR2 is YYEEEE. The CDR3 covers 15 residues. The junction had 4 bases not matched to a gene; V was cut back by 0 bases and J by 8 bases. The CDR3 bases are TGTGCCAGCAGCTTGGTTAGCGGGAGGGGGGATGAGCAGTTCTTC. Its protein is CASSLVSGRGDEQFF. Filled out from reference TRBV5-6 and TRBJ2-1, the complete variable domain reads DAGVTQSPTHLIKTRGQQVTLRCSPKSGHDTVSWYQQALGQGPQFIFQYYEEEERQRGNFPDRFSGHQFPNYSSELNVNALLLGDSALYLCASSLVSGRGDEQFFGPGTRLTVL.

This clonotype has more than one count but fewer than ten. The V gene is TRBV29-1, the J gene TRBJ1-2; D gene ambiguous. The CDR3 has 12 residues. Trimming removed 7 bases at V and 0 bases at J, with 9 bases between. Germline loops: CDR1 SQVTM, CDR2 ANQGSEA. Here the CDR3 reads CSATRANYGYTF. In DNA form, the CDR3 reads TGCAGCGCGACGAGAGCTAACTATGGCTACACCTTC. The full variable domain, rest sourced from reference TRBV29-1 and TRBJ1-2, is SAVISQKPSRDICQRGTSLTIQCQVDSQVTMMFWYRQQPGQSLTLIATANQGSEATYESGFVIDKFPISRPNLTFSTLTVSNMSPEDSSIYLCSATRANYGYTFGSGTRLTVV.

This chain connects TRBV15 to TRBJ1-5, with no clear D. Trimming took 0 bases from V and 4 from J, leaving 7 bases between them. The CDR3 has 14 residues. Per the germline V gene, CDR1 is LNHNV and CDR2 is YYDKDF (reference sequence). The CDR3 DNA reads as TGTGCCACCAGCAGAGATTGGGCGAATCAGCCCCAGCATTTT. This sequence encodes CATSRDWANQPQHF. The full variable domain, rest sourced from reference TRBV15 and TRBJ1-5, is DAMVIQNPRYQVTQFGKPVTLSCSQTLNHNVMYWYQQKSSQAPKLLFHYYDKDFNNEADTPDNFQSRRPNTSFCFLDIRSPGLGDTAMYLCATSRDWANQPQHFGDGTRLSIL.